The table lists the clone carrying this T cell receptor beta chain with a few counts. Its specificity is unknown. This sample was taken from a study of cytomegalovirus exposure and HLA in healthy donors. Findings of the study overall: Rare sequences made up most TCRs, while some public TCRs were found in many donors. According to a subsequent analysis, TCR clusters from the first cohort were inclined to appear together in the 100 to 150 validation repertoires.

Sequencing used immunoSEQ multiplex PCR; TCRdb keeps in-frame clones, though not all of them. The sample lists under 200,000 clones; roughly 86% were seen once. V dropped 5 bases and J dropped 7 bases, with 15 bases sitting between them. There are 13 residues in the CDR3. CDR1 MNHEY and CDR2 SMNVEV come from the germline V gene (reference sequence). The sample comprised PBMCs. The genes are TRBV27 and TRBJ2-7; TRBD1 might be the D (6 bases). The source is a man aged 18-30 years in good health and CMV-seropositive. The CDR3 loop is CASSPTGWGEQYF. The CDR3 region has the DNA TGTGCCAGCAGTCCCACAGGGTGGGGAGAGCAGTACTTC.